This T cell receptor beta chain was documented in a study of technical replicates of blood from several donors. Sequenced by immunoSEQ multiplex PCR; TCRdb stores in-frame clones only, minus some. The data show roughly 79,000 clones, with under 97% seen just once and around 0.39% held by the top ten. After removal of 7 bases from V and 3 bases from J, the junction contained 18 bases not matched to a gene. The CDR3 extends over 16 amino acids. Germline V gene lookup returns CDR1 SQVTM and CDR2 ANQGSEA. The sample comprised T cells isolated from PBMCs. V and J are TRBV29-1 and TRBJ2-7; 7 bases are shared with TRBD1. This sequence originates from a human donor in good health. Here the CDR3 reads CSAGVYTGVVYYEQYF. The CDR3 bases are TGCAGCGCCGGTGTCTATACAGGGGTCGTCTACTACGAGCAGTACTTC.